This T cell receptor beta chain is from a study of blood T cells in healthy people across ages. V lost 6 bases and J 1 base, leaving 14 bases between the germline ends. The length of the CDR3 is 15 residues. Germline CDR1 and CDR2: SNHLY and FYNNEI. PCR was performed a second time for about 7 to 12 cycles using a sample-barcoded 5' primer and a J-beta primer mix. TCRdb passed the 5' RACE reads through MiXCR, listing each CDR3 protein once. Of some 1,500,000 distinct CDR3 sequences listed, roughly 43% are singletons. This clonotype has more than one count but fewer than ten. The specimen sequenced was blood. The chain couples TRBV2 to TRBJ2-3, with a tentative D call TRBD2 (6 bases). The sequence derives from a woman in her late teens or twenties in good health. As DNA, the CDR3 is TGTGCCAGCAGAGGACTACGACGTGGCACAGATACGCAGTATTTT. Residues: CASRGLRRGTDTQYF.